This T cell receptor (beta chain) was recovered during a study of CD8+CD57+ T cells in acquired aplastic anemia. Study-wide context: On average, sorted CD4+ and CD8+ cells gave approximately 3.1 ug of DNA.

Previously, flow cytometry had revealed CD8+CD57+ cell expansion in the patients chosen for sequencing. At least ten counts were recorded for this clonotype. TCR beta VDJ and CDR3 profiles were obtained from a genomic DNA template. TCRdb re-analysed the reads in MiXCR, keeping a single row per CDR3 protein. The repertoire has 95,000 to 150,000 distinct CDR3 sequences, about 40% of them found once; the top ten carry 2% to 3%. This CDR3 spans 14 amino acids. The V gene lost 6 bases and the J gene lost 0 bases, with 9 bases spanning the gap. Germline lookup yields CDR1 LNHDA and CDR2 SQIVND (reference sequence).

Sequencing was carried out using sorted CD4+, CD8+, or CD8+CD57+ T cells (not recorded which) from PBMCs. The sequence was collected from a human donor with aplastic anemia. The chain links TRBV19 to TRBJ1-3; D is uncertain. The CDR3 here is CASRGPLSGNTIYF. In DNA, the CDR3 is TGTGCCAGTAGGGGTCCACTCTCTGGAAACACCATATATTTT. Full variable domain (remainder filled in from reference TRBV19 and TRBJ1-3): DGGITQSPKYLFRKEGQNVTLSCEQNLNHDAMYWYRQDPGQGLRLIYYSQIVNDFQKGDIAEGYSVSREKKESFPLTVTSAQKNPTAFYLCASRGPLSGNTIYFGEGSWLTVV.